This T cell receptor beta chain derives from a study of blood T cell repertoires in COVID-19. This CDR3 has 14 residues. Germline V gene sequence: CDR1 MNHEY, CDR2 SMNVEV (reference sequence). Trimming cost V 6 bases and J 4 bases, with 13 bases left between them. Recruits, aged about 18 to 90 years, lived in 24 US areas. Assignment of participants to cohorts was predicated upon participant-reported clinical history. Exposed participants encountered a COVID-19 case during the 2 weeks preceding study entry. In the original analysis: Amplifying reference gene primers gave estimates of nucleated cell counts. Produced via immunoSEQ multiplex PCR; TCRdb's table is partial and in-frame only. The V and J calls and clone size were taken over from that table, and D and trimming were inferred from the DNA. The sample carries 150,000 or so clones, 75% to 90% recorded once.

The sample was PBMCs or T cells enriched from blood (not recorded which). V usage is TRBV27 and J usage is TRBJ1-5, with D perhaps matching TRBD1 (6 bases). This receptor was obtained from an older man who had been exposed to COVID-19. CDR3 loop: CASRATGGNQPQHF. CDR3 bases: TGTGCCAGCAGAGCGACAGGCGGGAATCAGCCCCAGCATTTT.